This T cell receptor (beta chain) stems from a study of shared clonotypes between healthy human individuals. Study-wide results and limits: Larger richness was generally estimated for naive than memory subsets.

Replicate PCRs for sorted subsets used around 200 ng DNA; this equaled 25,000 to 30,000 T cell genomes. Assay used: immunoSEQ multiplex PCR; TCRdb lists only in-frame clones, some missing. The table shows more than 1,200,000 clones, with approximately 98.5% occurring only once. As to this clone: What it binds is not known.

The sample comprised naive CD4+ T cells sorted from blood. This sample's subset: CD45RA+ positively selected. The TCR originated in a man aged 25-45 years in good health.

CDR3 coding DNA: TGTGCCAGCAGCTTCTGGGGCCTAGATAGCACAGATACGCAGTATTTT. Residues: CASSFWGLDSTDTQYF. V and J are TRBV5-6 and TRBJ2-3, with TRBD1 as a possible D gene (5 bases). The V end was cut by 2 bases, the J end by 0 bases, with 13 bases between. The germline V gene encodes CDR1 SGHDT and CDR2 YYEEEE. This CDR3 contains 16 residues.